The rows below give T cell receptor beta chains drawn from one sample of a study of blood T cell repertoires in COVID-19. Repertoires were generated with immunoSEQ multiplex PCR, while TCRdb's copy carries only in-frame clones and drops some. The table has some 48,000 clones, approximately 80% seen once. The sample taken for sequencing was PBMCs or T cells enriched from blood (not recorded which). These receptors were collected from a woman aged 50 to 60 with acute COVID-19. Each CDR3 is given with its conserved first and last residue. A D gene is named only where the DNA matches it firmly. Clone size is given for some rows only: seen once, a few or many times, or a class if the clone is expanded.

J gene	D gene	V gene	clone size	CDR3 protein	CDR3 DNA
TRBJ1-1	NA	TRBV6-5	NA	CASSYARVNTEAFF	TGTGCCAGCAGTTACGCCCGGGTGAACACTGAAGCTTTCTTT
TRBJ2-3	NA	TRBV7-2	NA	CASSLRGGGGDTQYF	TGTGCCAGCAGCTTAAGGGGTGGCGGGGGCGATACGCAGTATTTT
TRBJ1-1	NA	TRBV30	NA	CAWSPRNTEAFF	TGTGCCTGGAGTCCCCGGAACACTGAAGCTTTCTTT
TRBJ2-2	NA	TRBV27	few	CASSQNTGELFF	TGTGCCAGCAGTCAGAACACCGGGGAGCTGTTTTTT
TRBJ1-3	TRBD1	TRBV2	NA	CASSLDRRNTIYF	TGTGCCAGCAGCTTGGACAGGAGAAACACCATATATTTT
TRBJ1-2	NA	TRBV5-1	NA	CASAPNSQAGASHGYTF	TGCGCCAGCGCCCCGAATTCACAGGCAGGGGCCTCACATGGCTACACCTTC
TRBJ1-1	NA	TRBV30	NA	CAWVGSGSTEAFF	TGTGCCTGGGTCGGGTCCGGATCCACTGAAGCTTTCTTT
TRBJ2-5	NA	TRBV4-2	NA	CASSQVSGIRGQETQYF	TGTGCCAGCAGCCAAGTCAGTGGGATTAGGGGCCAAGAGACCCAGTACTTC
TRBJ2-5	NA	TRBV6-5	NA	CASRDTGREETQYF	TGTGCCAGCAGGGACACAGGGCGCGAAGAGACCCAGTACTTC
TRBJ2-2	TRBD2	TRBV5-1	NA	CASSLAPGGPGELFF	TGCGCCAGCAGCTTGGCGCCGGGGGGGCCCGGGGAGCTGTTTTTT
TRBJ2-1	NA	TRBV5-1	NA	CASSLGLTSNEQFF	TGCGCCAGCAGCTTGGGACTTACGAGCAATGAGCAGTTCTTC
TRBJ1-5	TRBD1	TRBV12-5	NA	CASGLVGTGGNQPQHF	TGTGCTAGTGGTTTGGTAGGGACAGGCGGCAATCAGCCCCAGCATTTT
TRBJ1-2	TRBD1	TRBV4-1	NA	CASSQGPGTANGYTF	TGCGCCAGCAGCCAAGGGCCTGGGACAGCTAATGGCTACACCTTC
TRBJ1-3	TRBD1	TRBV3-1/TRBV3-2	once	CASSPSDRDSGNTIYF	TGTGCCAGCAGCCCTTCGGACAGGGACTCTGGAAACACCATATATTTT
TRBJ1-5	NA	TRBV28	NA	CASSSLTKAGSQPQHF	TGTGCCAGCAGTTCCCTGACCAAAGCAGGCAGTCAGCCCCAGCATTTT
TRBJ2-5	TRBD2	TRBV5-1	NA	CASSLGASGQETQYF	TGCGCCAGCAGCTTGGGGGCTAGCGGGCAAGAGACCCAGTACTTC
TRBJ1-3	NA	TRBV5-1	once	CASSLPGNTIYF	TGCGCCAGCAGCTTGCCGGGGAACACCATATATTTT
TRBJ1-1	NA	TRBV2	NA	CASSERFMNTEAFF	TGTGCCAGCAGTGAACGGTTCATGAACACTGAAGCTTTCTTT
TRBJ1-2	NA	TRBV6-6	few	CASSYSDIEDYGYTF	TGTGCCAGCAGTTACTCGGACATTGAGGACTATGGCTACACCTTC
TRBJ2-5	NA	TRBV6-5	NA	CASRAGETQYF	TGTGCCAGTCGGGCGGGGGAGACCCAGTACTTC